One and the same sample provided the 20 T cell receptor beta chains below, sequenced in a study of shared clonotypes between healthy human individuals (dated by TCRdb to about 2020). For the CD8 naive samples, CD45RO-negative cells were positively selected for CCR7, yielding a CD45RA+CCR7+ population from which TemRA cells were excluded. Libraries were constructed by the immunoSEQ multiplex PCR assay. Not all clones reach the TCRdb copy of this immuneACCESS table, which keeps in-frame sequences only. Checked studies attribute under half of the gap to unresolved V genes and leave the rest unexplained. Recorded for this sample are some 630,000 clones; around 96% of them occurred a single time. The ten most abundant clones make up less than 0.13% of the sample. Sequencing used naive CD8+ T cells sorted from blood. The cell subset or site label here, explained by the study, means: CD45RA+CCR7+. The receptors here all came from a woman under 40 in good health.

This rearrangement joins TRBV5-8 to TRBJ1-2, with 7 positions matching TRBD1. CDR1 is SGHTS and CDR2 is YDEGEE in the germline V gene. This CDR3 region has 15 residues. The trim removed 2 bases at V and 6 bases at J, leaving 10 bases unmatched. The CDR3 DNA is TGTGCCAGCAGCTTTCCCCCCAGGGGGAGAAATGGCTACACCTTC. Translating gives CASSFPPRGRNGYTF. Filled out from reference TRBV5-8 and TRBJ1-2, the complete variable domain reads EAGVTQSPTHLIKTRGQQATLRCSPISGHTSVYWYQQALGLGLQFLLWYDEGEERNRGNFPPRFSGRQFPNYSSELNVNALELEDSALYLCASSFPPRGRNGYTFGSGTRLTVV.

The V and J genes are TRBV14 and TRBJ2-2; no clear D. The CDR3 runs 14 residues. V was clipped by 5 bases and J by 5 bases, with 12 bases between them. Germline lookup yields CDR1 SGHDN and CDR2 FVKESK. In nucleotides, the CDR3 is TGTGCCAGCAGCATCATTATGGGTACCGGGGAGCTGTTTTTT. Residues: CASSIIMGTGELFF.

The chain couples TRBV5-6 to TRBJ2-5; unclear D gene. TRBJ2-7 explains the end of the DNA better; the J call may be wrong. Germline V CDR1 and CDR2: SGHDT, YYEEEE. This CDR3 is built from 12 residues. Written as DNA, the CDR3 is TGTGCCAGCAGCACAACAATGGGCGAGCAGTACTTC. Translating gives CASSTTMGEQYF.

The gene calls are TRBV6-5 and TRBJ1-2; 9 nucleotides agree with TRBD1. The CDR3 sequence is 14 residues long. Germline V gives CDR1 MNHEY, CDR2 SVGAGI. J lost 7 bases, V lost 5 bases, and 8 bases had no gene match. The CDR3 is CASSGAGQGLGYTF. The CDR3 coding sequence is TGTGCCAGCAGTGGGGCGGGACAGGGCCTTGGCTACACCTTC.

The chain's CDR3 is CASSIGAGELFF. The DNA of the CDR3 is TGTGCCAGCAGTATAGGCGCCGGGGAGCTGTTTTTT. The V gene is TRBV7-9, the J gene TRBJ2-2; unclear D gene. There are 12 residues in the CDR3. With 6 bases removed from V and 6 bases from J, the gap between germline ends came to 8 bases. Germline loops: CDR1 SEHNR, CDR2 FQNEAQ (reference sequence).

This chain uses TRBV11-3 with TRBJ2-2; 12 bases fit TRBD2. Per the germline V gene, CDR1 is SGHNT and CDR2 is YENEEA. This CDR3 region has 15 residues. The ends lost 5 bases at V and 6 bases at J; junction bases unmatched: 4. The CDR3 region is CASSAGLAGPGELFF. The CDR3 DNA reads as TGTGCCAGCAGCGCCGGACTAGCGGGACCCGGGGAGCTGTTTTTT.

V and J are TRBV7-6 and TRBJ1-5; no clear D. The CDR3 length is 13 residues. The germline CDR1 and CDR2 sequences are SGHVS and FNYEAQ. Trimming shortened V by 8 bases and J by 4 bases, and 12 bases separated the two germline ends. The CDR3, as DNA: TGTGCCAGCCAGGAAGGGCATAATCAGCCCCAGCATTTT. Translation gives CASQEGHNQPQHF.

A remark on this clone: An end of the junction differs from the germline gene, which may be a read error. The rearrangement links TRBV7-9 to TRBJ1-2, with 7 bases matching TRBD1. Germline loops: CDR1 SEHNR, CDR2 FQNEAQ (reference sequence). The CDR3 contains 12 residues. CDR3 coding DNA: TGTGCCAGCAGCTCCGGAGGGGTAGGGGACAGCTTC. This gives the protein CASSSGGVGDSF.

This chain joins TRBV2 and TRBJ2-1; weak D call: TRBD2 (6 bases). CDR3 length equals 16 residues. Germline CDR1 is SNHLY and CDR2 is FYNNEI. V shed 4 bases and J shed 4 bases, with 17 bases lying between them. The chain's CDR3 is CASSARRALGYNEQFF. CDR3 in DNA: TGTGCCAGCAGTGCCCGGAGGGCCCTCGGGTACAATGAGCAGTTCTTC.

This chain links TRBV27 with TRBJ2-1; TRBD2 is a possible D gene (6 bases). This CDR3 comprises 16 residues. CDR1 and CDR2 from the germline V gene are MNHEY and SMNVEV (reference sequence). Trimming took 5 bases from V and 1 from J, leaving 15 bases between them. The CDR3 region is CASSLSSSGSYNEQFF. The CDR3 DNA reads TGTGCCAGCAGTCTGAGTAGCAGCGGGTCCTACAATGAGCAGTTCTTC.

V gene TRBV2 combines with J gene TRBJ2-5; 10 bases match TRBD2. Germline CDR1 is SNHLY and CDR2 is FYNNEI. This CDR3 has 13 residues. V trimming: 9 bases; J trimming: 5 bases; junction bases outside the gene matches: 6. CDR3 coding DNA: TGTGCCAGTCTAGCGGGAGTTGGGGAGACCCAGTACTTC. It is translated as CASLAGVGETQYF.

This chain uses TRBV7-6 with TRBJ1-3; D gene unclear. The CDR3 sequence is 16 residues long. Trimming took off 1 base at V and 0 bases at J, with 10 bases between the two ends. CDR1 is SGHVS and CDR2 is FNYEAQ in the germline V gene. CDR3 protein: CASSLERGPSGNTIYF. The CDR3 region has the DNA TGTGCCAGCAGCTTAGAGCGCGGACCCTCTGGAAACACCATATATTTT.

This clone is a singleton in its sample. The chain combines TRBV19 with TRBJ1-5; D remains unclear. V lost 2 bases and J 6 bases, leaving 11 bases between the germline ends. This CDR3 contains 14 residues. Per the germline V gene, CDR1 is LNHDA and CDR2 is SQIVND (reference sequence). The CDR3 DNA reads as TGTGCCAGTAGTATACCGGGAAGAGCTCAGCCCCAGCATTTT. This translates into CASSIPGRAQPQHF.

The chain employs TRBV19 and TRBJ2-1; no reliable D call. Trimming shortened V by 5 bases and J by 5 bases, and 10 bases separated the two germline ends. Germline loops: CDR1 LNHDA, CDR2 SQIVND (reference sequence). This CDR3 region has 13 residues. The DNA for the CDR3 is TGTGCCAGTAGTTCATATCCAAACAATGAGCAGTTCTTC. Translating gives CASSSYPNNEQFF.

This chain connects TRBV28 to TRBJ2-2, with D unresolved. The CDR3 spans 12 residues. V shed 10 bases and J shed 7 bases, with 13 bases lying between them. Germline V gene lookup returns CDR1 MDHEN and CDR2 SYDVKM. CDR3 coding DNA: TGTGCCACGGACCCCGCGAGCGGGGAGCTGTTTTTT. It specifies CATDPASGELFF.

The rearrangement uses TRBV28 and TRBJ2-1; 11 nucleotides line up with TRBD2. The CDR3 loop spans 17 amino acids. With 5 bases clipped from V and 0 bases from J, the junction kept 6 bases outside the gene matches. The germline gives CDR1 MDHEN, CDR2 SYDVKM. The CDR3 DNA reads as TGTGCCAGCAGTACCGGGACTAGCGGAGCCTCCTACAATGAGCAGTTCTTC. Protein: CASSTGTSGASYNEQFF. The whole variable domain, filled in from reference TRBV28 and TRBJ2-1, reads DVKVTQSSRYLVKRTGEKVFLECVQDMDHENMFWYRQDPGLGLRLIYFSYDVKMKEKGDIPEGYSVSREKKERFSLILESASTNQTSMYLCASSTGTSGASYNEQFFGPGTRLTVL.

J is TRBJ2-1 and V is TRBV15; the D gene is possibly TRBD2 (5 bases). The germline CDR1 and CDR2 sequences are LNHNV and YYDKDF (reference sequence). The CDR3 runs to 17 residues. Trimming removed 0 bases at V and 4 bases at J, with 16 bases between. This chain's CDR3 is CATSRDGRGQLYNEQFF. The CDR3 nucleotides read TGTGCCACCAGCAGAGATGGTCGCGGGCAACTATACAATGAGCAGTTCTTC.

CDR3 nucleotides: TGTGCCAGCGGATTAGGGAGCGGCGAGCAGTACTTC. This gives the protein CASGLGSGEQYF. The chain employs TRBV2 and TRBJ2-7, with D possibly being TRBD2 (5 bases). Germline values: CDR1 SNHLY, CDR2 FYNNEI. CDR3 length: 12 amino acids. V was shortened by 8 bases and J by 6 bases, with 14 bases between the two germline ends. The full variable domain, in which reference TRBV2 and TRBJ2-7 provide the parts outside the CDR3, is EPEVTQTPSHQVTQMGQEVILRCVPISNHLYFYWYRQILGQKVEFLVSFYNNEISEKSEIFDDQFSVERPDGSNFTLKIRSTKLEDSAMYFCASGLGSGEQYFGPGTRLTVT.

The rearrangement links TRBV7-8 to TRBJ1-1; TRBD1 is a possible D gene (6 bases). Germline V gene data show CDR1 as SGHVS and CDR2 as FQNEAQ. The CDR3 contains 14 residues. Deletions cut 5 bases from V and 0 bases from J, with 10 bases between. The CDR3 DNA reads TGTGCCAGCAGCCCCCAGGGGATGAACACTGAAGCTTTCTTT. Encoded protein: CASSPQGMNTEAFF.

The CDR3 region has the DNA TGTGCCGCCAATCAGGCAACTAATGAAAAACTGTTTTTT. Its protein is CAANQATNEKLFF. V is TRBV10-3 and J is TRBJ1-4, with D hard to call. The V end lost 11 bases, the J end lost 0 bases, and 10 bases lay between the germline ends. The germline gives CDR1 ENHRY, CDR2 SYGVKD. This CDR3 is built from 13 residues.